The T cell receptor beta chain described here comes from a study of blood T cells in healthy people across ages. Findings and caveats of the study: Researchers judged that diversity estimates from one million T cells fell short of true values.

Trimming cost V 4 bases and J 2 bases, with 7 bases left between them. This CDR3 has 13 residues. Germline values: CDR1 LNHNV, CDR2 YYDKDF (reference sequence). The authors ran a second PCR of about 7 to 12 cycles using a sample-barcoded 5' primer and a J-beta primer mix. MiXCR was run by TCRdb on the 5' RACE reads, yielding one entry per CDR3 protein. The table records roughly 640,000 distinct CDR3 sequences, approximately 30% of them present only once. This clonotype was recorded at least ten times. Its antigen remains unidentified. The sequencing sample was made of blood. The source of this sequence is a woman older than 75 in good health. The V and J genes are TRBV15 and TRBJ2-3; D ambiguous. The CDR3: CATSTPDTDTQYF. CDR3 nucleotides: TGTGCCACCAGCACACCGGACACAGATACGCAGTATTTT.